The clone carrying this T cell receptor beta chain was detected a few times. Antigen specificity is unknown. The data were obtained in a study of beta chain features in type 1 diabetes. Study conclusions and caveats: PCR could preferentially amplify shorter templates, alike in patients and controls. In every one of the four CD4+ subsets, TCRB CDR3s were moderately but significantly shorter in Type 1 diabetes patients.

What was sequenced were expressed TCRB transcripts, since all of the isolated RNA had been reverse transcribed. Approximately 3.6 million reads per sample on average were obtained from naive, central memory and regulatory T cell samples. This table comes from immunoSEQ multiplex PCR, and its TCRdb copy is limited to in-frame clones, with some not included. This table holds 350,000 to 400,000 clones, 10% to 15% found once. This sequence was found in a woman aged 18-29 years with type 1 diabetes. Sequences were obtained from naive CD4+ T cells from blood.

CDR3 loop: CACNRGTARDEQYF. In DNA, the CDR3 is TGTGCCTGCAATCGAGGGACAGCCCGCGACGAGCAGTACTTC. The chain joins TRBV30 to TRBJ2-7; 7 bases agree with TRBD1. Germline trimming cut 6 bases from V and 5 bases from J; bases unmatched to any gene: 13. Per the germline V gene, CDR1 is GTSNPN and CDR2 is SVGIG (reference sequence). The CDR3 consists of 14 residues.